Presented here are 28 T cell receptor beta chains from one specimen sequenced in a study of blood T cell repertoires in COVID-19. Clones were sequenced by immunoSEQ multiplex PCR, and TCRdb holds only the in-frame ones, with some missing. The table includes around 97,000 clones, approximately 80% detected once. Input material: peripheral blood. These receptors originate from a human donor in a cohort sampled during active COVID-19.

The chain is built from TRBV7-3 and TRBJ2-2; 8 nucleotides line up with TRBD1. This CDR3 is built from 14 residues. Germline trimming cut 1 base from V and 6 bases from J; bases unmatched to any gene: 1. Germline assignment: CDR1 SGHTA and CDR2 FQGTGA. In DNA form, the CDR3 reads TGTGCCAGCAGCTTAATACAGGGGGCCGGGGAGCTGTTTTTT. Its protein product is CASSLIQGAGELFF.

J is TRBJ2-3 and V is TRBV10-3; 12 bases are a match to TRBD2. V shed 7 bases and J 2 bases; nucleotides not matched to a gene: 4. The CDR3 length is 15 residues. CDR1 ENHRY and CDR2 SYGVKD come from the germline V gene. The CDR3 DNA is TGTGCCATCAAGGCTAGCGGGGGGGCCACAGATACGCAGTATTTT. Encoded protein: CAIKASGGATDTQYF.

V is TRBV24-1 and J is TRBJ2-3, with a possible D match to TRBD2 (6 bases). CDR1 and CDR2 from the germline V gene are KGHDR and SFDVKD. This CDR3 has 12 residues. V lost 3 bases and J 15 bases, leaving 15 bases between the germline ends. The CDR3 is CATSDRDLSRYF. The DNA for the CDR3 is TGTGCCACCAGTGATCGGGACTTGTCGCGCTATTTT.

In nucleotides, the CDR3 is TGTGCCACCAGTGTCACAGGGAGCACCGGGGAGCTGTTTTTT. This sequence encodes CATSVTGSTGELFF. J is TRBJ2-2 and V is TRBV24-1, with a possible D match to TRBD1 (6 bases). CDR3 length: 14 amino acids. V was pared by 5 bases and J by 4 bases, with 10 bases between. Per the germline V gene, CDR1 is KGHDR and CDR2 is SFDVKD.

The gene calls are TRBV2 and TRBJ2-1; TRBD2 might be the D (6 bases). The CDR3 contains 15 residues. Germline CDR1 is SNHLY and CDR2 is FYNNEI. V lost 5 bases to trimming and J lost 0 bases, with 11 bases between them. The CDR3 is CASSSLATSYNEQFF. The CDR3 DNA reads TGTGCCAGCAGTTCCCTAGCGACCTCCTACAATGAGCAGTTCTTC.

This chain connects TRBV5-5 to TRBJ2-3, with a weak D call TRBD2 (5 bases). The CDR3 is 16 residues long. CDR1 is SGHKS and CDR2 is YYEKEE in the germline V gene (reference sequence). V was shortened by 4 bases and J by 0 bases, with 15 bases between the two germline ends. CDR3 DNA sequence: TGTGCCAGCAGCCCCGAAGGTGGACTTAGCACAGATACGCAGTATTTT. This gives the protein CASSPEGGLSTDTQYF.

The V call is TRBV6-5, the J call TRBJ2-2, with D perhaps matching TRBD1 (5 bases). The CDR3 has 13 residues. Trimming removed 6 bases from V and 2 bases from J, with 7 bases in between. CDR1 and CDR2 from the germline V gene are MNHEY and SVGAGI. CDR3 loop: CASRDTNTGELFF. The CDR3 bases are TGTGCCAGCAGGGACACCAACACCGGGGAGCTGTTTTTT.

V usage is TRBV9 and J usage is TRBJ2-1; 7 bases line up with TRBD2. Trimming removed 0 bases from V and 2 bases from J; junction bases left unmatched: 5. Per the germline V gene, CDR1 is SGDLS and CDR2 is YYNGEE. CDR3 length: 16 residues. CDR3 sequence (DNA): TGTGCCAGCAGCGTAGTGGGTGCGGGGGCCTACAATGAGCAGTTCTTC. Amino acid sequence: CASSVVGAGAYNEQFF.

The V call is TRBV3-1 (or the pseudogene TRBV3-2), the J call TRBJ1-1, with a possible D match to TRBD1 (5 bases). From germline, CDR1 is LGHDT and CDR2 YNNKEL (reference sequence). The CDR3 has 13 amino acids. Trimming cost V 2 bases and J 5 bases, with 9 bases left between them. The DNA of the CDR3 is TGTGCCAGCAGCCAAAGGGGATCGACTGAAGCTTTCTTT. It translates to CASSQRGSTEAFF.

Turning to this clone: Compared with germline, one end of the junction differs, possibly owing to a read error. The V gene is TRBV5-6, the J gene TRBJ2-7; 8 nucleotides align to TRBD2. The CDR3 runs 13 residues. CDR1 and CDR2 from the germline V gene are SGHDT and YYEEEE. CDR3 protein: CASRNTGGASSVF. CDR3 DNA sequence: TGTGCCAGCCGTAACACGGGGGGGGCCTCCTCGGTCTTC.

The chain recombines TRBV29-1 with TRBJ2-1; 7 bases are shared with TRBD1. CDR1 is SQVTM, CDR2 ANQGSEA, per germline. The V and J ends lost 3 bases and 5 bases, in that order; junction bases with no gene match: 4. This CDR3 has 13 amino acids. The CDR3 DNA reads as TGCAGCGTTGATCGGACAGGCAACAATGAGCAGTTCTTC. Its protein product is CSVDRTGNNEQFF.

This clone was picked up a small number of times. The chain's CDR3 is CASSLDRAGNTIYF. As DNA, the CDR3 is TGCGCCAGCAGCTTAGACAGGGCCGGAAACACCATATATTTT. J is TRBJ1-3 and V is TRBV5-1, with 7 bases matching TRBD1. Germline CDR1 SGHRS, CDR2 YFSETQ. This CDR3 has 14 residues. With V trimmed by 2 bases and J by 4 bases, 3 bases remained unmatched.

A few counts support this clone. The chain joins TRBV13 to TRBJ1-1; D gene uncertain. V was trimmed by 2 bases and J by 0 bases, leaving 4 bases between them. Germline V gives CDR1 PRHDT, CDR2 FYEKMQ (reference sequence). This CDR3 comprises 13 residues. CDR3 nucleotide sequence: TGTGCCAGCAGCTTATATCTGAACACTGAAGCTTTCTTT. This translates into CASSLYLNTEAFF.

The chain uses TRBV9 and TRBJ1-1; weak D call: TRBD1 (5 bases). V lost 4 bases and J 4 bases, leaving 14 bases between the germline ends. CDR1 is SGDLS, CDR2 YYNGEE, per germline. The CDR3 has 14 residues. CDR3 protein: CASSLRGGTTEAFF. For the CDR3, the DNA is TGTGCCAGCAGCCTCCGTGGGGGGACCACTGAAGCTTTCTTT.

The chain carries TRBV5-1 and TRBJ1-2, with 9 positions matching TRBD1. V lost 2 bases, J lost 6 bases, and 2 bases stayed unmatched. Germline CDR1 reads SGHRS; CDR2 reads YFSETQ. The CDR3 is 13 residues long. Here the CDR3 DNA reads TGCGCCAGCAGCTTAGGGACAGGGAATGGCTACACCTTC. This codes for CASSLGTGNGYTF.

Points on this clone: The junction departs from the called germline gene at one end, perhaps through a read error. The chain joins TRBV3-1 (or the pseudogene TRBV3-2) to TRBJ2-1; possibly TRBD2 for D (7 bases). From germline, CDR1 is LGHDT and CDR2 YNNKEL (reference sequence). The CDR3 is 13 residues long. CDR3 in amino acids: CASSQEGGGPRLF. CDR3 sequence (DNA): TGTGCCAGCAGCCAAGAGGGAGGGGGGCCTCGACTCTTC.

CDR3 loop: CASSRAGGGTDTQYF. DNA of the CDR3: TGTGCCAGCAGCCGGGCCGGAGGGGGCACAGATACGCAGTATTTT. The chain is built from TRBV7-3 and TRBJ2-3; D might be TRBD2 (6 bases). Trimming took 5 bases from V and 1 from J, leaving 13 bases between them. The CDR3 length is 15 residues. The germline V gene encodes CDR1 SGHTA and CDR2 FQGTGA.

V and J are TRBV11-3 and TRBJ2-1; 7 nucleotides match TRBD1. The CDR3 totals 16 residues. Germline V CDR1 and CDR2: SGHNT, YENEEA. After removal of 1 base from V and 4 bases from J, the junction contained 7 bases not matched to a gene. The CDR3 loop is CASSLGMGQRYNEQFF. CDR3 sequence (DNA): TGTGCCAGCAGCTTAGGCATGGGACAGAGATACAATGAGCAGTTCTTC.

With regard to this clone: Other DNA sequences within the sample encode an identical CDR3. The chain has TRBV27 and TRBJ1-1, with 9 bases fitting TRBD1. Germline trimming cut 5 bases from V and 1 base from J; bases unmatched to any gene: 2. The length of the CDR3 is 14 residues. CDR1 is MNHEY and CDR2 is SMNVEV in the germline V gene (reference sequence). This chain's CDR3 is CASSLDRGNTEAFF. The CDR3 coding sequence is TGTGCCAGCAGTCTGGACAGGGGGAACACTGAAGCTTTCTTT.

This chain uses TRBV19 with TRBJ1-1; 9 bases fit TRBD1. Per the germline V gene, CDR1 is LNHDA and CDR2 is SQIVND (reference sequence). Trimming at V came to 6 bases and at J to 4 bases, leaving 15 bases not matched to a gene. The length of the CDR3 is 17 residues. DNA of the CDR3: TGTGCCAGTAGGAAAACAGGGGGCGCGCTTTGGAGCACTGAAGCTTTCTTT. It specifies CASRKTGGALWSTEAFF.

The V and J genes are TRBV5-5 and TRBJ2-6; a weak D match, TRBD1 (5 bases). The CDR3 sequence is 14 residues long. V was pared by 4 bases and J by 0 bases, with 5 bases between. The germline V gene encodes CDR1 SGHKS and CDR2 YYEKEE (reference sequence). The CDR3 nucleotides read TGTGCCAGCAGCCAGGGCTCTGGGGCCAACGTCCTGACTTTC. Encoded protein: CASSQGSGANVLTF.

This clone was seen just once. This sequence joins TRBV30 and TRBJ1-2; perhaps TRBD1 as D (5 bases). Germline V gene sequence: CDR1 GTSNPN, CDR2 SVGIG (reference sequence). This CDR3 is 14 amino acids long. V was shortened by 1 base and J by 4 bases, with 13 bases between the two germline ends. The CDR3 nucleotides are TGTGCCTGGAGTGGGGAAGGGGCAGCCTATGGCTACACCTTC. Translation: CAWSGEGAAYGYTF.

This rearrangement joins TRBV7-9 to TRBJ2-5; D is unclear. The V gene's germline CDR1 is SEHNR and CDR2 FQNEAQ (reference sequence). V shed 1 base and J shed 4 bases, with 7 bases lying between them. The length of the CDR3 is 13 residues. CDR3 sequence (DNA): TGTGCCAGCAGCTTAGTCGTTCGAGAGACCCAGTACTTC. Protein product: CASSLVVRETQYF.

The chain is built from TRBV4-1 and TRBJ1-1, with 7 bases that match TRBD1. Germline V gene lookup returns CDR1 MGHRA and CDR2 YSYEKL. The CDR3 extends over 12 amino acids. V shed 9 bases and J 4 bases; nucleotides not matched to a gene: 5. The CDR3 is CARLSGGTEAFF. In nucleotides, the CDR3 is TGCGCCAGATTATCAGGGGGCACTGAAGCTTTCTTT.

V and J are TRBV19 and TRBJ1-5; no definite D call. CDR1 is LNHDA and CDR2 is SQIVND in the germline V gene (reference sequence). The V end lost 6 bases, the J end lost 0 bases, and 9 bases lay between the germline ends. This CDR3 comprises 14 residues. The CDR3 region is CASSLSYSNQPQHF. CDR3 in DNA: TGTGCCAGTAGCCTTTCCTATAGCAATCAGCCCCAGCATTTT.

This chain connects TRBV9 to TRBJ2-1; D is uncertain. Trimming removed 0 bases from V and 0 bases from J, with 16 bases in between. This CDR3 comprises 18 residues. CDR1 SGDLS and CDR2 YYNGEE come from the germline V gene. The CDR3 region has the DNA TGTGCCAGCAGCGTAGGCTCGCACGGGTCTAGCTCCTACAATGAGCAGTTCTTC. Its protein is CASSVGSHGSSSYNEQFF.

J is TRBJ1-4 and V is TRBV23-1; weak D call: TRBD1 (6 bases). TRBV23-1 belongs to the ORF category, with a function that is uncertain. This CDR3 has 18 residues. Trimming took off 3 bases at V and 8 bases at J, with 25 bases between the two ends. CDR3 nucleotides: TGCGCCAGCAGTCAGACAACTAACAATTCAGGGGTAGGCGAAAAACTGTTTTTT. It yields the protein CASSQTTNNSGVGEKLFF.

This clone was seen just once. This chain uses TRBV5-1 with TRBJ2-6, with D possibly matching TRBD1 (5 bases). Germline V gene data show CDR1 as SGHRS and CDR2 as YFSETQ. The ends were cut back, 0 bases at V and 4 bases at J, with 14 bases in the middle. The CDR3 is 17 residues long. CDR3 nucleotide sequence: TGCGCCAGCAGCTTGGAAGGCAGGGCTCACGGGGCCAACGTCCTGACTTTC. Amino acids: CASSLEGRAHGANVLTF.